One sample yielded the 8 T cell receptor beta chains listed below, sequenced in a study of cytomegalovirus exposure and HLA in healthy donors. The PCR was carried out with 60 Vbeta primers and 13 Jbeta primers. Profiling relied on immunoSEQ multiplex PCR, and the TCRdb table lists in-frame clones only, not all of them. The table lists 200,000 to 250,000 clones, about 84% of them singletons, with about 1.2% in the top ten. Input material: PBMCs. All receptors come from a human donor in good health.

The J gene is TRBJ1-1, the V gene TRBV9; 9 bases are a match to TRBD1. The CDR3 runs to 13 residues. Unmatched junction bases numbered 5, after V lost 2 bases and J lost 9 bases. The V gene's germline CDR1 is SGDLS and CDR2 YYNGEE. The DNA of the CDR3 is TGTGCCAGCAGCGTTACAGGGGGCGCAAAAGCTTTCTTT. This sequence encodes CASSVTGGAKAFF.

The chain joins TRBV29-1 to TRBJ2-5, with 7 bases matching TRBD1. Germline V gene sequence: CDR1 SQVTM, CDR2 ANQGSEA. The CDR3 is 11 residues long. The V and J ends lost 7 bases and 5 bases, in that order; junction bases with no gene match: 4. CDR3 protein: CSALTGETQYF. The CDR3, as DNA: TGCAGCGCTCTGACAGGGGAGACCCAGTACTTC.

The chain is built from TRBV6-5 and TRBJ1-2, with a tentative D call TRBD1 (6 bases). V was pared by 2 bases and J by 4 bases, with 14 bases between. CDR1 is MNHEY, CDR2 SVGAGI, per germline. The CDR3 is 15 residues long. This CDR3 reads CASSYAGALIYGYTF. As DNA, the CDR3 is TGTGCCAGCAGTTACGCGGGGGCTCTCATCTATGGCTACACCTTC.

There are a few counts of this clone. This chain uses TRBV5-1 with TRBJ2-2, with 11 positions matching TRBD1. The CDR3 loop spans 18 amino acids. CDR1 is SGHRS, CDR2 YFSETQ, per germline. With 4 bases clipped from V and 1 base from J, the junction kept 9 bases outside the gene matches. The CDR3 spells CASSPLGGTGGNTGELFF. CDR3 nucleotides: TGCGCCAGCAGCCCACTGGGCGGGACAGGGGGGAACACCGGGGAGCTGTTTTTT.

The CDR3 DNA reads as TGCGCCAGCAGCTTGTGGCAGGGGAATTCCTACGAGCAGTACTTC. The encoded protein is CASSLWQGNSYEQYF. The rearrangement uses TRBV5-1 and TRBJ2-7; D may be TRBD1 (6 bases). In germline, CDR1 is SGHRS, CDR2 YFSETQ. This CDR3 is built from 15 residues. Trimming removed 1 base at V and 1 base at J, with 12 bases between.

As concerns this clone: The junction departs from germline at one end; a sequencing error may be responsible. The chain is built from TRBV18 and TRBJ1-2; 7 nucleotides line up with TRBD1. Germline V lookup: CDR1 KGHSH, CDR2 LQKENI. CDR3 length equals 13 residues. CDR3 residues: CASSPDRTHGHTF. CDR3 nucleotides: TGTGCCAGCTCACCGGACAGGACCCATGGCCACACCTTC.

The gene calls are TRBV7-3 and TRBJ2-3, with 11 bases identical to TRBD2. Trimming cost V 3 bases and J 5 bases; bases outside gene matches: 10. CDR3 length: 17 amino acids. CDR1 SGHTA and CDR2 FQGTGA come from the germline V gene. The CDR3 reads CASSFDSGRDEGDTQYF. The CDR3 nucleotides are TGTGCCAGCAGCTTCGATAGCGGGAGGGATGAAGGAGATACGCAGTATTTT. The full variable domain, its missing parts supplied by reference TRBV7-3 and TRBJ2-3, is GAGVSQTPSNKVTEKGKYVELRCDPISGHTALYWYRQSLGQGPEFLIYFQGTGAADDSGLPNDRFFAVRPEGSVSTLKIQRTERGDSAVYLCASSFDSGRDEGDTQYFGPGTRLTVL.

DNA for the CDR3: TGTGCCAGCAGTCACCTAGCGGGGGAGTCGGACTACAATGAGCAGTTCTTC. Translated, it gives CASSHLAGESDYNEQFF. The genes are TRBV28 and TRBJ2-1; 10 bases align to TRBD2. The CDR3 covers 17 residues. V shed 5 bases and J 3 bases; nucleotides not matched to a gene: 10. Per the germline V gene, CDR1 is MDHEN and CDR2 is SYDVKM.